A selection of T cell receptor beta chains follows, all from one sample in a study of graft-versus-host responses after intestinal transplantation. Which antigens these TCRs recognize remains unknown. Sequencing was performed with immunoSEQ multiplex PCR; in TCRdb, only in-frame clones are kept and a portion is missing. This sample carries about 80,000 clones, roughly nine tenths of them seen once, and the ten largest clones take roughly 0.32%. The input for sequencing was unstimulated CD4+ T cells sorted from spleen or lymph node cells, taken before intestinal transplant. The source of these receptors is a human donor who received an intestinal transplant. The CDR3 runs from the conserved cysteine through the conserved F or W. A D gene is named only where the DNA matches it firmly. The listing skips clone size in some rows; elsewhere it reads once, few, many or a size class.

d_call,clone_size,v_call,j_call,cdr3_nt,cdr3_aa
.,.,TRBV7-9,TRBJ2-7,TGTGCCAGCAGCCCACTTATAGAGCAGTACTTC,CASSPLIEQYF
TRBD2,.,TRBV6-4,TRBJ2-3,TGTGCCAGCAGTGACCGGGTATGGGCGGGAGGGCCGGGGGACACAGATACGCAGTATTTT,CASSDRVWAGGPGDTDTQYF
TRBD1,few,TRBV5-4,TRBJ2-5,TGTGCCAGTCATACAGGGGACCAAGAGACCCAGTACTTC,CASHTGDQETQYF
.,.,TRBV2,TRBJ2-7,TGTGCCAGCGCGGCAGTCTCCTACGAGCAGTACTTC,CASAAVSYEQYF
.,.,TRBV7-9,TRBJ1-4,TGTGCCAGCAGTACCACCAGGGGCCCACCCCATCTCGGCGGACTGTTTTTT,CASSTTRGPPHLGGLFF
.,.,TRBV18,TRBJ1-1,TGTGCCAGCTCATCAGGACTCTGGGTTAACACTGAAGCTTTCTTT,CASSSGLWVNTEAFF
.,.,TRBV5-4,TRBJ2-3,TGTGCCAGCAGCTTGGCTGGTCCAGCGCTCAGCACAGATACGCAGTATTTT,CASSLAGPALSTDTQYF
.,once,TRBV28,TRBJ1-2,TGTGCCAGCAGTTTACAGGGTTGGGGTGGCTACACCTTC,CASSLQGWGGYTF
TRBD1,.,TRBV9,TRBJ1-2,TGTGCCAGCAGCCCCTCTCCGAGACAGGGGGGACACTATGGCTACACCTTC,CASSPSPRQGGHYGYTF
.,.,TRBV5-1,TRBJ1-2,TGCGCCAGCAGCTTGGGAGAATCTGGCTACACCTTC,CASSLGESGYTF